This TCR beta chain appears in the sequencing data of a study of regulatory T cells in long-lasting Graves disease. The germline V gene encodes CDR1 MRHNA and CDR2 SNTAGT. This CDR3 has 15 amino acids. V gave up 5 bases and J gave up 7 bases, with 17 bases separating them. Time point noted: newly diagnosed GD, antithyroid drugs for less than 3 months. Making the TCR library involved RNA that had been extracted from PBMCs. Arm-PCR of CDR3 regions with iRepertoire HTBI primers generated TCR beta libraries. Via MiXCR, TCRdb re-called the multiplex PCR reads, giving one row per CDR3 protein. Of about 530,000 distinct CDR3 sequences listed, around 15% are singletons. This same sample was also part of a study on T cells in Graves' hyperthyroidism and ophthalmopathy. From that paper: The HTBI primer set drove a first-round RT-PCR of the TCR CDR3. Ophthalmopathy got predicted by the model a median roughly six months before its onset.

This TCR derives from a woman in her forties or fifties with Graves disease. The V call is TRBV6-4, the J call TRBJ1-4, with TRBD1 as a possible D gene (6 bases). The material was peripheral blood mononuclear cells (PBMCs), obtained at new diagnosis, from a patient treated with antithyroid drugs. In DNA, the CDR3 is TGTGCCAGCAGTTACCGGGGGGCGGGAGGTGAAAAACTGTTTTTT. Protein sequence: CASSYRGAGGEKLFF.